These 32 T cell receptor beta chains were all obtained from the same sample, sequenced in a study of blood T cells in healthy people across ages. Together with a sample-barcoded 5' primer, a J-beta primer mix was included in a second PCR lasting roughly 6 to 12 cycles. TCRdb recomputed calls from the 5' RACE reads with MiXCR, one row per CDR3 protein. The sample has 1.5 million to 2 million distinct CDR3 sequences, just under 50% seen once. The source material was blood. The receptors were sampled from a woman aged 40 to 50 in good health.

This clonotype has just a few counts. V and J are TRBV12-3 or TRBV12-4 and TRBJ2-1, with 8 bases that match TRBD2. The CDR3 runs to 12 residues. The J segment lost 9 bases and the V segment lost 7 bases, leaving 5 bases of the junction unmatched. The CDR3 is CASNAGGTEQFF. CDR3 nucleotides: TGTGCCAGCAATGCGGGGGGTACTGAGCAGTTCTTC.

This clonotype was found a few times. This rearrangement joins TRBV15 to TRBJ2-4; TRBD1 agrees at 9 bases. The J call may be in error: the DNA end matches TRBJ2-7 better. Germline-derived CDR1 and CDR2 are LNHNV and YYDKDF (reference sequence). The CDR3 totals 19 residues. CDR3: CATSNPGTGKGGLISEQYF. CDR3 DNA: TGTGCCACCAGCAATCCCGGGACAGGGAAAGGGGGACTAATTTCCGAGCAGTACTTC.

V usage is TRBV7-9 and J usage is TRBJ2-7; D gene ambiguous. This CDR3 has 13 residues. Looked up from germline, CDR1 is SEHNR and CDR2 is FQNEAQ (reference sequence). Trimming shortened V by 7 bases and J by 0 bases, and 10 bases separated the two germline ends. This chain's CDR3 is CASTGPSSYEQYF. The CDR3 DNA reads as TGTGCCAGCACTGGACCCTCCTCCTACGAGCAGTACTTC.

The chain links TRBV12-3 or TRBV12-4 to TRBJ2-1; a possible D gene is TRBD1 (6 bases). CDR3 size: 14 residues. Trimming pared 3 bases from V and 6 bases from J, leaving 12 bases between. CDR3 nucleotides: TGTGCCAGCAGTTTCTACTTAGGGGGCAATGAGCAGTTCTTC. Its translation: CASSFYLGGNEQFF.

The chain carries TRBV7-9 and TRBJ2-7, with D possibly called TRBD1 or TRBD2 (6 bases each). Trimming shortened V by 5 bases and J by 10 bases, and 12 bases separated the two germline ends. Germline CDR1 is SEHNR and CDR2 is FQNEAQ (reference sequence). The CDR3 has 11 residues. The CDR3 nucleotides are TGTGCCAGCAGCACCGGGGGCTTCCAGTACTTC. As protein: CASSTGGFQYF.

For this clonotype: A read error is possible here, since a much larger clone lies one base away. The chain employs TRBV5-1 and TRBJ2-3; D perhaps matches TRBD2 (5 bases). CDR3 length: 14 amino acids. The germline V gene has CDR1 SGHRS and CDR2 YFSETQ. CDR3 sequence: CAGSVTTGTDTQYF. The CDR3 region has the DNA TGCGCCGGCAGCGTGACTACCGGCACAGATACGCAGTATTTT.

This clonotype was picked up a small number of times. This sequence joins TRBV27 and TRBJ2-1; possibly TRBD2 for D (5 bases). This CDR3 spans 13 amino acids. V lost 5 bases and J lost 4, with 9 bases in between. From germline, CDR1 is MNHEY and CDR2 SMNVEV (reference sequence). This chain's CDR3 is CASSGRTYNEQFF. The CDR3, as DNA: TGTGCCAGCAGTGGTAGGACTTACAATGAGCAGTTCTTC.

V gene TRBV29-1 combines with J gene TRBJ1-1; D gene ambiguous. The CDR3 contains 14 residues. Germline V gene data show CDR1 as SQVTM and CDR2 as ANQGSEA. Deletions cut 6 bases from V and 2 bases from J, with 16 bases between. In nucleotides, the CDR3 is TGCAGCGTGGGCGGCGGGCAGACTAACACTGAAGCTTTCTTT. Its translation: CSVGGGQTNTEAFF.

The genes are TRBV9 and TRBJ2-7; D gene uncertain. Matching the DNA end better, TRBJ2-5 makes the J call doubtful. This CDR3 contains 14 residues. Germline values: CDR1 SGDLS, CDR2 YYNGEE. CDR3: CASSVAVGRETQYF. For the CDR3, the DNA is TGTGCCAGCAGCGTAGCGGTTGGTCGGGAGACCCAGTACTTC.

This clonotype was found a few times. The rearrangement joins TRBV11-2 to TRBJ1-2; D gene ambiguous. CDR3 length equals 16 residues. The ends were cut back, 2 bases at V and 0 bases at J, with 13 bases in the middle. In germline, CDR1 is SGHAT, CDR2 FQNNGV. The CDR3 here is CASSLTSRTANYGYTF. The CDR3 DNA is TGTGCCAGCAGCTTAACGTCGAGAACCGCTAACTATGGCTACACCTTC. Full variable domain (missing parts from reference TRBV11-2 and TRBJ1-2): EAGVAQSPRYKIIEKRQSVAFWCNPISGHATLYWYQQILGQGPKLLIQFQNNGVVDDSQLPKDRFSAERLKGVDSTLKIQPAKLEDSAVYLCASSLTSRTANYGYTFGSGTRLTVV.

The chain links TRBV4-2 to TRBJ1-6; D unresolved. Looked up from germline, CDR1 is LGHNA and CDR2 is YNFKEQ. The CDR3 length is 14 residues. Trimming cost V 4 bases and J 10 bases, with 14 bases left between them. Here the CDR3 reads CASSPTQAGSPLHF. The CDR3 DNA is TGTGCCAGCAGCCCCACCCAAGCGGGATCACCCCTCCACTTT.

This clonotype was found a few times. This chain uses TRBV24-1 with TRBJ2-5; D tentatively reads TRBD1 or TRBD2 (6 bases each). The CDR3 runs 12 residues. Germline loops: CDR1 KGHDR, CDR2 SFDVKD. The V gene lost 9 bases and the J gene lost 2 bases, with 9 bases spanning the gap. The CDR3 DNA sequence: TGTGCCACCGGGGGGACACAAGAGACCCAGTACTTC. Translating gives CATGGTQETQYF.

The chain recombines TRBV27 with TRBJ2-1; perhaps D is TRBD1 or TRBD2 (5 bases each). Trimming took off 3 bases at V and 5 bases at J, with 14 bases between the two ends. The CDR3 covers 15 residues. Germline V gene lookup returns CDR1 MNHEY and CDR2 SMNVEV (reference sequence). CDR3 loop: CASSFEGRSNNEQFF. The CDR3 nucleotides read TGTGCCAGCAGTTTCGAGGGACGGTCAAACAATGAGCAGTTCTTC.

This clonotype was detected a few times. This chain links TRBV9 with TRBJ2-5; possibly TRBD2 for D (7 bases). Germline V lookup: CDR1 SGDLS, CDR2 YYNGEE. V was trimmed by 0 bases and J by 1 base, leaving 13 bases between them. The CDR3 is made up of 16 amino acids. The CDR3 DNA is TGTGCCAGCAGCGTAGGAGGGGGGGGGGCCCAAGAGACCCAGTACTTC. It is translated as CASSVGGGGAQETQYF.

This clonotype was counted once. This chain links TRBV20-1 with TRBJ1-2; 7 nucleotides agree with TRBD1. The V gene's germline CDR1 is DFQATT and CDR2 SNEGSKA (reference sequence). This CDR3 is built from 14 residues. After removal of 0 bases from V and 4 bases from J, the junction contained 5 bases not matched to a gene. CDR3 in amino acids: CSAREGQLVYGYTF. Written as DNA, the CDR3 is TGCAGTGCTAGAGAGGGACAGCTTGTCTATGGCTACACCTTC.

The chain links TRBV27 to TRBJ2-1; 9 bases map to TRBD2. Germline V gene data show CDR1 as MNHEY and CDR2 as SMNVEV (reference sequence). The CDR3 totals 15 residues. J gave up 6 bases and V 8 bases, and 11 bases lay outside the gene matches. CDR3 sequence (DNA): TGTGCCAGCCATAATGGGCGGGGGGGCAGCAATGAGCAGTTCTTC. Amino acids: CASHNGRGGSNEQFF.

This chain connects TRBV3-1 to TRBJ1-3; tentative D call: TRBD1 (5 bases). Trimming removed 0 bases at V and 0 bases at J, with 12 bases between. CDR1 is LGHDT, CDR2 YNNKEL, per germline (reference sequence). The CDR3 totals 17 residues. The CDR3 DNA is TGTGCCAGCAGCCAAGATTGGGGGAGGATCTCTGGAAACACCATATATTTT. Its protein product is CASSQDWGRISGNTIYF.

The rearrangement links TRBV25-1 to TRBJ1-6; no clear D. The V end was cut by 4 bases, the J end by 6 bases, with 16 bases between. CDR3 length: 16 amino acids. Germline loops: CDR1 MGHDK, CDR2 SYGVNS. The CDR3 nucleotides read TGTGCCAGCAGTGCTGGCTTTGGGAATCCTAATTCACCCCTCCACTTT. Translating gives CASSAGFGNPNSPLHF.

The count of this clonotype is one. The chain uses TRBV7-2 and TRBJ1-1; 10 nucleotides align to TRBD1. V trimming: 5 bases; J trimming: 12 bases; junction bases outside the gene matches: 15. CDR3 length: 15 residues. Germline V CDR1 and CDR2: SGHTA, FQGNSA. CDR3 DNA sequence: TGTGCCAGCAGCCTCGCCGGGACAGGGGTCGGATCTACTTTCTTT. Translated, it gives CASSLAGTGVGSTFF.

To note about this clonotype: This could be a read error, since a much larger clone is one nucleotide away. The chain links TRBV25-1 to TRBJ2-7; 9 bases agree with TRBD2. In germline, CDR1 is MGHDK, CDR2 SYGVNS. The J segment lost 2 bases and the V segment lost 7 bases, leaving 3 bases of the junction unmatched. The CDR3 consists of 13 residues. The CDR3 here is CASTASGAYEQYF. The CDR3 region has the DNA TGTGCCAGCACCGCTAGCGGGGCCTACGAGCAGTACTTC.

A few counts support this clonotype. This rearrangement joins TRBV20-1 to TRBJ2-4, with D possibly TRBD2 on 5 matching bases. The V and J ends lost 3 bases and 0 bases respectively, with 12 bases between them. The CDR3 sequence is 15 residues long. The germline V gene encodes CDR1 DFQATT and CDR2 SNEGSKA (reference sequence). CDR3 sequence reads: CSASRPGLAKNIQYF. CDR3 coding DNA: TGCAGTGCTAGTAGGCCGGGATTAGCCAAAAACATTCAGTACTTC.

This chain uses TRBV4-1 with TRBJ2-7; D is possibly TRBD2 (6 bases). The V gene lost 0 bases and the J gene lost 1 base, with 13 bases spanning the gap. Germline CDR1 MGHRA, CDR2 YSYEKL. This CDR3 contains 16 residues. The CDR3 protein is CASSQDERAGSYEQYF. CDR3 nucleotide sequence: TGCGCCAGCAGCCAAGATGAGCGGGCGGGTTCCTACGAGCAGTACTTC.

This clonotype was seen more than once but under ten times. V is TRBV12-5 and J is TRBJ1-2; D remains ambiguous. V was trimmed by 1 base and J by 3 bases, leaving 9 bases between them. CDR3 length: 14 residues. The germline V gene encodes CDR1 LGHNT and CDR2 FRNRAP. The CDR3 sequence is CASGLDHWDYGYTF. Here the CDR3 DNA reads TGTGCTAGTGGTTTGGACCACTGGGACTATGGCTACACCTTC.

This clonotype has more than one count but fewer than ten. The V gene is TRBV10-3, the J gene TRBJ2-3, with no clear D. The V end lost 4 bases, the J end lost 1 base, and 3 bases lay between the germline ends. The CDR3 runs to 12 residues. Germline assignment: CDR1 ENHRY and CDR2 SYGVKD. CDR3 in DNA: TGTGCCATCAGTGCCGGCACAGATACGCAGTATTTT. Translation gives CAISAGTDTQYF.

The chain links TRBV4-1 to TRBJ1-5; no reliable D call. This CDR3 contains 16 residues. With 0 bases removed from V and 4 bases from J, the gap between germline ends came to 13 bases. The germline V gene has CDR1 MGHRA and CDR2 YSYEKL. DNA for the CDR3: TGCGCCAGCAGCCAAGAAATGGGATTGAGAAATCAGCCCCAGCATTTT. Amino acids: CASSQEMGLRNQPQHF.

The CDR3 protein is CASSLAWGPSETQYF. The CDR3 DNA reads as TGTGCCAGCAGCTTAGCATGGGGGCCGTCGGAGACCCAGTACTTC. The chain is built from TRBV7-2 and TRBJ2-5; TRBD1 is a possible D gene (6 bases). Trimming removed 0 bases at V and 5 bases at J, with 13 bases between. CDR3 size: 15 residues. The germline CDR1 and CDR2 sequences are SGHTA and FQGNSA.

Ten or more counts support this clonotype. The rearrangement uses TRBV7-2 and TRBJ2-3; 11 nucleotides agree with TRBD2. Germline V gene lookup returns CDR1 SGHTA and CDR2 FQGNSA. The CDR3 has 17 amino acids. The V segment lost 4 bases and the J segment 0 bases; nucleotides outside the gene matches: 6. The CDR3 DNA reads TGTGCCAGCAGCTCCACCGGGACTAGCGGTAGCACAGATACGCAGTATTTT. This sequence encodes CASSSTGTSGSTDTQYF.

The rearrangement uses TRBV20-1 and TRBJ2-7, with a tentative D call TRBD2 (5 bases). There are 14 residues in the CDR3. V was cut by 4 bases and J by 0 bases, with 13 bases left in between. Per the germline V gene, CDR1 is DFQATT and CDR2 is SNEGSKA (reference sequence). CDR3 protein: CSAMVIGSSYEQYF. The CDR3 coding sequence is TGCAGTGCTATGGTGATAGGGAGCTCCTACGAGCAGTACTTC.

Points on this clonotype: At one boundary the junction diverges from the germline segment, which might be a read error. V usage is TRBV13 and J usage is TRBJ2-1; 8 bases map to TRBD2. Germline CDR1 is PRHDT and CDR2 is FYEKMQ (reference sequence). This CDR3 comprises 17 residues. CDR3 coding DNA: TGTGCCAGCAGCTCATACGGGGGGGCCGGCTCCGACAATGAGCAGTTCTTC. Residues: CASSSYGGAGSDNEQFF.

The chain joins TRBV5-1 to TRBJ2-3; the D gene could be TRBD1 or TRBD2 (5 bases each). CDR1 and CDR2 (germline): SGHRS, YFSETQ. Trimming took off 1 base at V and 3 bases at J, with 12 bases between the two ends. This CDR3 is built from 15 residues. CDR3 DNA sequence: TGCGCCAGCAGCTTGTGGCAGGGAGCGACAGATACGCAGTATTTT. This gives the protein CASSLWQGATDTQYF.

This chain uses TRBV7-2 with TRBJ2-3; 7 nucleotides line up with TRBD2. The germline gives CDR1 SGHTA, CDR2 FQGNSA. This CDR3 has 16 residues. V shed 5 bases and J 2 bases; nucleotides not matched to a gene: 10. This CDR3 reads CASSVGAGTTTDTQYF. CDR3 DNA: TGTGCCAGCAGCGTTGGAGCGGGGACCACCACAGATACGCAGTATTTT. Complete variable domain (other parts from reference TRBV7-2 and TRBJ2-3): GAGVSQSPSNKVTEKGKDVELRCDPISGHTALYWYRQSLGQGLEFLIYFQGNSAPDKSGLPSDRFSAERTGGSVSTLTIQRTQQEDSAVYLCASSVGAGTTTDTQYFGPGTRLTVL.

The CDR3 DNA is TGTGCTAGTGGTTTGCAAGCTAACTATGGCTACACCTTC. It translates to CASGLQANYGYTF. This chain connects TRBV12-5 to TRBJ1-2; D remains ambiguous. The CDR3 has 13 residues. Trimming removed 2 bases at V and 0 bases at J, with 4 bases between. Germline V gives CDR1 LGHNT, CDR2 FRNRAP.